The T cell receptor (beta chain) under discussion was sequenced for a study of T cell responses to AZD1222 COVID-19 vaccine. Clones were sequenced by immunoSEQ multiplex PCR, and TCRdb holds only the in-frame ones, with some missing. The sample has roughly 150,000 clones; roughly 90% are singletons. The CDR3 sequence is 14 residues long. CDR1 is MNHNY and CDR2 is SVGAGI in the germline V gene (reference sequence). The ends were cut back, 4 bases at V and 7 bases at J, with 16 bases in the middle. The sample here was peripheral blood, taken on day 0 of AZD1222 vaccination. This sequence originates from an adult in good health. The chain employs TRBV6-6 and TRBJ1-1; weak D call: TRBD1 (5 bases). The CDR3 loop is CASSSHNRDLEAFF. Here the CDR3 DNA reads TGTGCCAGCAGTTCACACAACCGGGACCTTGAAGCTTTCTTT.